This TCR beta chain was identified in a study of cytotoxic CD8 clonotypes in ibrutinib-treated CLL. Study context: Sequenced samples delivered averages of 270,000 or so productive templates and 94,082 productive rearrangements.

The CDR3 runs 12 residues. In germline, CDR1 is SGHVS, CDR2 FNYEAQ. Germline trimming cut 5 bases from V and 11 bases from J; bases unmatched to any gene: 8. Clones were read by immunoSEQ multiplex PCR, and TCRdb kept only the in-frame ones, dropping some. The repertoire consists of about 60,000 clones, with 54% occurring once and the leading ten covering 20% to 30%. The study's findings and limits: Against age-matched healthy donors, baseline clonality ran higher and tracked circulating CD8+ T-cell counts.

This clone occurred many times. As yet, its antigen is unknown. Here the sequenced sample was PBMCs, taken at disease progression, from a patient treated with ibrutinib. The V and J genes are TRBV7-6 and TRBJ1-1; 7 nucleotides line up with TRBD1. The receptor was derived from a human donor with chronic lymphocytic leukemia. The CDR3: CASSETGRKAFF. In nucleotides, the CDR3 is TGTGCCAGCAGCGAGACAGGGAGGAAGGCTTTCTTT.